The clone carrying this T cell receptor (beta chain) was found many times. TCRdb re-called the RACE reads with MiXCR, one entry per CDR3 protein. The table includes some 380,000 distinct CDR3 sequences, roughly 4.8% detected once. These data come from a study of human T cells and chemical hapten exposure. Overall study context: Skin on the upper inner arm, approximately 2 cm by approximately 2 cm in size, was sensitized with 2% DPC. Patients received weekly diphenylcyclopropenone doses to the scalp throughout the approximately 24-week study. Mostly female, the patients presented with alopecia areata, totalis or universalis.

CDR3 length: 13 amino acids. V was clipped by 1 base and J by 9 bases, with 10 bases between them. Described time point: patch test 1, 2 weeks after DPC sensitization. Sample treatment: therapeutic diphenylcyclopropenone sensitization with weekly scalp DPC. Blood draws came before every patch-test application. The chain carries TRBV12-3 or TRBV12-4 and TRBJ2-1; no firm D call. The sequencing here drew on whole blood, taken in connection with sensitization to the hapten diphenylcyclopropenone (DPC). This TCR derives from a woman between 50 and 59 years old with alopecia areata. Some clones in this sample may be carry-over from other donors' samples. CDR3 nucleotides: TGTGCCAGCAGTTTAGGGGGTTGGGGTGAGCAGTTCTTC. It encodes CASSLGGWGEQFF.